This TCR beta chain was recovered during a study of beta chain features in type 1 diabetes. General study findings and limits: Shorter TCRB CDR3s, moderately but significantly so, marked every one of the four CD4+ subsets in Type 1 diabetes patients. More deletions and fewer insertions at VDJ junctions were seen in type 1 diabetes patients.

Every bit of the isolated RNA underwent reverse transcription, so sequencing read expressed TCRB transcripts. Clones were read by immunoSEQ multiplex PCR, and TCRdb kept only the in-frame ones, dropping some. The data show about 47,000 clones, with around 45% seen just once and 0.13% held by the top ten. Of note for this clone: No antigen is known for it.

The sequenced sample consisted of stem cell memory CD4+ T cells from blood. The sequence was collected from a man aged 25 to 40 with type 1 diabetes.

DNA of the CDR3: TGTGCCAGCAGAGGGCGGGACAGAGAGACCTATGGCTACACCTTC. It translates to CASRGRDRETYGYTF. The chain combines TRBV6-6 with TRBJ1-2; 7 bases line up with TRBD1. V shed 6 bases, J shed 4 bases, and the junction held 11 bases outside the gene matches. CDR3 length equals 15 residues. Germline V gives CDR1 MNHNY, CDR2 SVGAGI (reference sequence).